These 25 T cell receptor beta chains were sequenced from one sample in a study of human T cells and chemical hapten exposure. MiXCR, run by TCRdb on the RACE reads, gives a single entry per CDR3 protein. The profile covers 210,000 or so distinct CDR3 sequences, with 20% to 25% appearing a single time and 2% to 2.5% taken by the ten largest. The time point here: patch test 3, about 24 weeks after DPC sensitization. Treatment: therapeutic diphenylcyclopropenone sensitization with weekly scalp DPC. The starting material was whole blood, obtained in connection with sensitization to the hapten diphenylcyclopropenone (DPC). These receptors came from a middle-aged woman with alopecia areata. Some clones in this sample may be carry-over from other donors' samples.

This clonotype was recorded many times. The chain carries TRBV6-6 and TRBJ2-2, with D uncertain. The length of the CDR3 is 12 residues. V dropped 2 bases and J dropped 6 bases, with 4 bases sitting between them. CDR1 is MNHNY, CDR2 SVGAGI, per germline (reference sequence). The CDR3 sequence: CASSYRAGELFF. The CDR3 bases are TGTGCCAGCAGTTACAGGGCCGGGGAGCTGTTTTTT.

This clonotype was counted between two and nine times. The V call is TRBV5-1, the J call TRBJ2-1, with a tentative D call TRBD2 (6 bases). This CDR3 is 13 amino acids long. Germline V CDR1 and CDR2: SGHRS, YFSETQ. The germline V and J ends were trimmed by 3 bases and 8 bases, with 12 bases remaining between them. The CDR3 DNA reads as TGCGCCAGCAGCTCGGGAGTTTATGATGAGCAGTTCTTC. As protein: CASSSGVYDEQFF.

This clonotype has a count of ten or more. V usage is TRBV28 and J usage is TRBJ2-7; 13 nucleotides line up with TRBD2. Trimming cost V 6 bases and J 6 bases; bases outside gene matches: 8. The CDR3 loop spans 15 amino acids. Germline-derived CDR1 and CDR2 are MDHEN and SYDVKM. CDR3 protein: CASSPGLAGVGEQYF. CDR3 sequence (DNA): TGTGCCAGCAGCCCTGGACTAGCGGGAGTCGGCGAGCAGTACTTC.

CDR3 protein: CAIADRLNTEAFF. CDR3 sequence (DNA): TGTGCCATCGCCGACAGGCTGAACACTGAAGCTTTCTTT. The rearrangement joins TRBV6-6 to TRBJ1-1; D might be TRBD1 (6 bases). V was shortened by 10 bases and J by 0 bases, with 12 bases between the two germline ends. Germline CDR1 is MNHNY and CDR2 is SVGAGI (reference sequence). The CDR3 runs to 13 residues.

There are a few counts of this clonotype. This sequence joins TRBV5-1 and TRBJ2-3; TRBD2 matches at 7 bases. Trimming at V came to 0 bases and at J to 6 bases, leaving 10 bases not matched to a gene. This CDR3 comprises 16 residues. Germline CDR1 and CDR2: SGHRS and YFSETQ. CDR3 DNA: TGCGCCAGCAGCTTGGGAGAGGGAGGGCCGTTCGATACGCAGTATTTT. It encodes CASSLGEGGPFDTQYF.

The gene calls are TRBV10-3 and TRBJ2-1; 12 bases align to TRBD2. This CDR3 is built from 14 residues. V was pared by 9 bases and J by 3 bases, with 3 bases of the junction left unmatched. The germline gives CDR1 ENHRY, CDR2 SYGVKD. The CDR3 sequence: CAIRTSGIYNEQFF. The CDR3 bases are TGTGCCATTCGGACTAGCGGGATCTACAATGAGCAGTTCTTC.

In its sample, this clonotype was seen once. The CDR3 DNA follows: TGTGCCAGCAGCCCACACACGAACACTGAAGCTTTCTTT. Protein product: CASSPHTNTEAFF. The chain combines TRBV28 with TRBJ1-1; D call uncertain. Germline assignment: CDR1 MDHEN and CDR2 SYDVKM. This CDR3 region has 13 residues. Trimming removed 6 bases from V and 1 base from J, with 9 bases in between.

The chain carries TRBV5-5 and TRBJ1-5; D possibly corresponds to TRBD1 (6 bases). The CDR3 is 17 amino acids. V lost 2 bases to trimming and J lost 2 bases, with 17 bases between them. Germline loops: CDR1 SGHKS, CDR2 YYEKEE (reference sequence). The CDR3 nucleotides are TGTGCCAGCAGCTTCCTCCCAGCGGCAGGGGGCAATCAGCCCCAGCATTTT. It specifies CASSFLPAAGGNQPQHF.

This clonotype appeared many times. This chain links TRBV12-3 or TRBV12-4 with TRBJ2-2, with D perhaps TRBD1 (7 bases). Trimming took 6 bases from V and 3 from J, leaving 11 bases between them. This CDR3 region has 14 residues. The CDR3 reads CASREGADTGELFF. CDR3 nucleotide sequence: TGTGCCAGCAGGGAGGGGGCTGACACCGGGGAGCTGTTTTTT.

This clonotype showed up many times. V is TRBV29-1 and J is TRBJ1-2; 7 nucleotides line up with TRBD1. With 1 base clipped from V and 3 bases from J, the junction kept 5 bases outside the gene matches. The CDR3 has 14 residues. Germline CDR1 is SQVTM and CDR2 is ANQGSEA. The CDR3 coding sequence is TGCAGCGTTGAAGCCCTTGGACAGGACTATGGCTACACCTTC. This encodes CSVEALGQDYGYTF. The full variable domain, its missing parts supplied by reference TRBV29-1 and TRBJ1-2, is SAVISQKPSRDICQRGTSLTIQCQVDSQVTMMFWYRQQPGQSLTLIATANQGSEATYESGFVIDKFPISRPNLTFSTLTVSNMSPEDSSIYLCSVEALGQDYGYTFGSGTRLTVV.

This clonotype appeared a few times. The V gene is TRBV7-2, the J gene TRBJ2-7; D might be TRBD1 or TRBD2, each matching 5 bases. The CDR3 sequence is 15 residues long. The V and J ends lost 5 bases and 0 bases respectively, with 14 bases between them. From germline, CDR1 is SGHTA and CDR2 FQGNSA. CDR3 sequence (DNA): TGTGCCAGCAGCCTAGGGACGTTAAGCTCCTACGAGCAGTACTTC. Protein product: CASSLGTLSSYEQYF.

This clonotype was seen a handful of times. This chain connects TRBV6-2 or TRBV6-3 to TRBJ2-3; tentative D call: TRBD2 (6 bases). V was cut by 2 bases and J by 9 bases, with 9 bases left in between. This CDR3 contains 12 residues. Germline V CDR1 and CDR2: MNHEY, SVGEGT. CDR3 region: CASSYDGGTQYF. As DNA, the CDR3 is TGTGCCAGCAGTTACGACGGGGGAACGCAGTATTTT.

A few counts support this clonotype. CDR3 bases: TGTGCCAGCAGCCAAGGGACTAGCTTACACTACGAGCAGTACTTC. Protein sequence: CASSQGTSLHYEQYF. The rearrangement uses TRBV4-2 and TRBJ2-7; 8 bases agree with TRBD2. This CDR3 is built from 15 residues. The germline CDR1 and CDR2 sequences are LGHNA and YNFKEQ. V trimming: 1 base; J trimming: 3 bases; junction bases outside the gene matches: 5.

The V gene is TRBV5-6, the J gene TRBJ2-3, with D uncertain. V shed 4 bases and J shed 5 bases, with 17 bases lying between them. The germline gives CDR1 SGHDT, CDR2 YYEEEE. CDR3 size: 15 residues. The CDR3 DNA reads TGTGCCAGCAGCCCCGGACGCATACGCGGAGATACGCAGTATTTT. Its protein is CASSPGRIRGDTQYF.

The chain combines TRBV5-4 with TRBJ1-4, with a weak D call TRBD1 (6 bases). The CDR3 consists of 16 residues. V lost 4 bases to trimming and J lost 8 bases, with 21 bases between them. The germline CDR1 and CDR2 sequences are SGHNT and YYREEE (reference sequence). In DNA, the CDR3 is TGTGCCAGCAGCCCCGGCAGCCGAGGGGGAGGAGAAAAACTGTTTTTT. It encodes CASSPGSRGGGEKLFF. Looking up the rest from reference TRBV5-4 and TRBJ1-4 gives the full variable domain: ETGVTQSPTHLIKTRGQQVTLRCSSQSGHNTVSWYQQALGQGPQFIFQYYREEENGRGNFPPRFSGLQFPNYSSELNVNALELDDSALYLCASSPGSRGGGEKLFFGSGTQLSVL.

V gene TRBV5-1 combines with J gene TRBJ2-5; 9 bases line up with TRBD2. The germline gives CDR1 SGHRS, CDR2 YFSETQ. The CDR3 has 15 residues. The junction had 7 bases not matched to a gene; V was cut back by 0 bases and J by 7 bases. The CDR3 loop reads CASSLEASGIGTQYF. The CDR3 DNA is TGCGCCAGCAGCTTGGAGGCTAGCGGGATCGGGACCCAGTACTTC.

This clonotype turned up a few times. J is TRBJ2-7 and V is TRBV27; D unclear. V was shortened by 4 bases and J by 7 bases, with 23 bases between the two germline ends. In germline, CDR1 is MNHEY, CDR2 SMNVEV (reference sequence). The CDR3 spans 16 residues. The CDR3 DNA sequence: TGTGCCAGCAGTTCCTACCTTGGTGGGTCTCGGCTGGAGCAGTACTTC. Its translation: CASSSYLGGSRLEQYF.

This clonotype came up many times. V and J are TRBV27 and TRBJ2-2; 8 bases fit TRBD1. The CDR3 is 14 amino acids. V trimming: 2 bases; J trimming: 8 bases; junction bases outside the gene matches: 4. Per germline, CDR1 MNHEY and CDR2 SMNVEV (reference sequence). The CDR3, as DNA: TGTGCCAGCAGTTTAGGACAGGGCTTGGGGGAGCTGTTTTTT. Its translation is CASSLGQGLGELFF.

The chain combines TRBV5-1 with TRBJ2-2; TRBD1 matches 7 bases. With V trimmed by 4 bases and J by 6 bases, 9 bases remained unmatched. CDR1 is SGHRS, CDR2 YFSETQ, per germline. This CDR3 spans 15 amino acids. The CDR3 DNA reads TGCGCCAGCAGCCCCGACAGGGAAGGGGCCGGGGAGCTGTTTTTT. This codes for CASSPDREGAGELFF.

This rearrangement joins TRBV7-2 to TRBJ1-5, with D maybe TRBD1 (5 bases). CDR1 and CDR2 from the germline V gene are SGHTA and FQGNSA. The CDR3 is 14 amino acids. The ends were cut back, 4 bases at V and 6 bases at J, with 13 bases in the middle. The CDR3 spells CASSSQGGAQPQHF. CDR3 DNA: TGTGCCAGCAGCTCGCAGGGAGGGGCTCAGCCCCAGCATTTT.

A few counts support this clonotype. This CDR3 is CATSRDMGTLEVYEQYF. The CDR3 DNA is TGTGCCACCAGCAGAGATATGGGCACCCTGGAAGTCTACGAGCAGTACTTC. This chain links TRBV15 with TRBJ2-7; the D is unclear. V was trimmed by 0 bases and J by 3 bases, leaving 18 bases between them. The CDR3 extends over 17 amino acids. The germline V gene has CDR1 LNHNV and CDR2 YYDKDF (reference sequence).

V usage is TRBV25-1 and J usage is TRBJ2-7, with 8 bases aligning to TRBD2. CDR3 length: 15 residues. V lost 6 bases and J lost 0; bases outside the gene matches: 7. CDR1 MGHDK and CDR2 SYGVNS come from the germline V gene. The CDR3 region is CASSQTGGSSYEQYF. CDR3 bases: TGTGCCAGCAGCCAGACGGGGGGGAGCTCCTACGAGCAGTACTTC.

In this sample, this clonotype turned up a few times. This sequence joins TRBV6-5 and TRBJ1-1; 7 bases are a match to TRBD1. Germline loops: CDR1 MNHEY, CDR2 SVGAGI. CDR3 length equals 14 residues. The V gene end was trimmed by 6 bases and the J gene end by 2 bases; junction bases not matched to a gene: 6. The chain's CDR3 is CASRRQGLNTEAFF. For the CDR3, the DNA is TGTGCCAGCAGACGACAGGGATTAAACACTGAAGCTTTCTTT.

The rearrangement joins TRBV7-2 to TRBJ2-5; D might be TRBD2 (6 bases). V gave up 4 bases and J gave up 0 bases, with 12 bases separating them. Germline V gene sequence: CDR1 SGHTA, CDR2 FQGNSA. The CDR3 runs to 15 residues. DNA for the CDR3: TGTGCCAGCAGCTCAGCTCGGGGGAACCAAGAGACCCAGTACTTC. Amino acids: CASSSARGNQETQYF.

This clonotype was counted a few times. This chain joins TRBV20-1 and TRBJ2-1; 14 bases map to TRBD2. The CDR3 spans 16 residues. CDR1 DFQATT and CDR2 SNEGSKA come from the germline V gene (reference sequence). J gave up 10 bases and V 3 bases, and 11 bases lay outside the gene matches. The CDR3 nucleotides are TGCAGTGCTAGTGCTTCGGGACTAGCGGGAGTTAGAGAGCAGTTCTTC. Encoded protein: CSASASGLAGVREQFF.